These 32 T cell receptor beta chains came from one sample sequenced in a study of blood T cells in healthy people across ages. Combining a sample-barcoded 5' primer with a J-beta primer mix, a second PCR ran for 7 to 11 cycles. TCRdb independently ran MiXCR on the 5' RACE reads; one entry per CDR3 protein. The sample lists 800,000 to 950,000 distinct CDR3 sequences; roughly 34% were seen once. Material: blood. The receptor source for this set is a man younger than 30 in good health.

The sample holds a few counts of this clonotype. This sequence joins TRBV2 and TRBJ1-1; D not resolved. The V and J ends lost 8 bases and 0 bases respectively, with 13 bases between them. The CDR3 has 14 amino acids. CDR1 is SNHLY, CDR2 FYNNEI, per germline. The CDR3 spells CASVSGGMNTEAFF. CDR3 bases: TGTGCCAGCGTCTCGGGAGGGATGAACACTGAAGCTTTCTTT.

V is TRBV4-1 and J is TRBJ2-5, with 7 bases fitting TRBD2. The DNA end is a closer match to TRBJ2-7, so the J assignment may be wrong. CDR1 and CDR2 from the germline V gene are MGHRA and YSYEKL. The CDR3 sequence is 15 residues long. The CDR3 DNA is TGCGCCAGCAGCCACCTGGGGGGGAGGAAGGACGAGCAGTACTTC. It is translated as CASSHLGGRKDEQYF.

This clonotype has ten or more counts. The chain carries TRBV20-1 and TRBJ1-5; D uncertain. The CDR3 spans 11 residues. The germline V gene has CDR1 DFQATT and CDR2 SNEGSKA (reference sequence). V gave up 5 bases and J gave up 2 bases, with 4 bases separating them. In DNA, the CDR3 is TGCAGTGCTGGACGCAATCAGCCCCAGCATTTT. Protein product: CSAGRNQPQHF.

Ten or more counts support this clonotype. This chain links TRBV5-1 with TRBJ2-1, with unresolved D. Germline lookup yields CDR1 SGHRS and CDR2 YFSETQ. The CDR3 length is 13 residues. V was clipped by 0 bases and J by 12 bases, with 13 bases between them. The DNA for the CDR3 is TGCGCCAGCAGCTTGGAACAGAGAAGTCCGCAGTTCTTC. Residues: CASSLEQRSPQFF. The full variable domain, with the rest looked up from reference TRBV5-1 and TRBJ2-1, is KAGVTQTPRYLIKTRGQQVTLSCSPISGHRSVSWYQQTPGQGLQFLFEYFSETQRNKGNFPGRFSGRQFSNSRSEMNVSTLELGDSALYLCASSLEQRSPQFFGPGTRLTVL.

This clonotype was picked up many times. The chain recombines TRBV5-5 with TRBJ1-2, with unresolved D. Germline CDR1 reads SGHKS; CDR2 reads YYEKEE (reference sequence). V dropped 2 bases and J dropped 6 bases, with 20 bases sitting between them. The CDR3 extends over 16 amino acids. The CDR3 sequence: CASSLALPEGINGYTF. The CDR3 nucleotides are TGTGCCAGCAGCTTAGCCCTCCCGGAGGGAATTAATGGCTACACCTTC.

The chain links TRBV12-3 or TRBV12-4 to TRBJ2-1, with 9 bases matching TRBD1. CDR3 length: 15 amino acids. The ends lost 6 bases at V and 2 bases at J; junction bases unmatched: 5. In DNA, the CDR3 is TGTGCCAGCAGCCAGGGACAGGGAACCTACAATGAGCAGTTCTTC. As protein: CASSQGQGTYNEQFF.

This sequence joins TRBV6-2 or TRBV6-3 and TRBJ1-5; D gene ambiguous. The CDR3 is 14 residues long. Germline values: CDR1 MNHEY, CDR2 SVGEGT. V lost 2 bases and J 3 bases, leaving 8 bases between the germline ends. The CDR3 loop is CASSYRTNNQPQHF. CDR3 DNA sequence: TGTGCCAGCAGTTACAGAACTAACAATCAGCCCCAGCATTTT.

This chain connects TRBV6-2 or TRBV6-3 to TRBJ2-5; D unresolved. The CDR3 is 12 amino acids. The germline V gene has CDR1 MNHEY and CDR2 SVGEGT. With 6 bases removed from V and 4 bases from J, the gap between germline ends came to 9 bases. In DNA, the CDR3 is TGTGCCAGCAGCCGATTCCGAGAGACCCAGTACTTC. As protein: CASSRFRETQYF.

The J gene is TRBJ2-1, the V gene TRBV12-3 or TRBV12-4; D remains unclear. CDR3 length: 14 amino acids. V gave up 6 bases and J gave up 7 bases, with 16 bases separating them. CDR3 sequence (DNA): TGTGCCAGCAGCCTACTGGACCCGTTAAATGAGCAGTTCTTC. This codes for CASSLLDPLNEQFF.

This clonotype showed up just a few times. The chain is built from TRBV7-9 and TRBJ2-3; D might be TRBD1 (6 bases). Trimming removed 4 bases from V and 6 bases from J, with 8 bases in between. In germline, CDR1 is SEHNR, CDR2 FQNEAQ (reference sequence). This CDR3 region has 12 residues. The CDR3 DNA sequence: TGTGCCAGCAGCTCAGGGGTGGATACGCAGTATTTT. Residues: CASSSGVDTQYF. The complete variable domain, with remaining parts taken from reference TRBV7-9 and TRBJ2-3, reads DTGVSQNPRHKITKRGQNVTFRCDPISEHNRLYWYRQTLGQGPEFLTYFQNEAQLEKSRLLSDRFSAERPKGSFSTLEIQRTEQGDSAMYLCASSSGVDTQYFGPGTRLTVL.

This clonotype showed up just once. At one end the junction does not follow the germline gene, possibly because of a read error. J is TRBJ1-2 and V is TRBV28; the D gene is possibly TRBD1 (5 bases). The germline V gene encodes CDR1 MDHEN and CDR2 SYDVKM. The CDR3 has 17 residues. The CDR3 loop reads CTSSSSLGAQSSYGYTF. The CDR3 DNA reads TGTACCAGCAGTTCGAGCCTAGGGGCGCAGTCTAGCTATGGCTACACCTTC.

This clonotype showed up just once. The rearrangement joins TRBV6-6 to TRBJ1-5; the D gene is possibly TRBD1 (5 bases). CDR1 is MNHNY and CDR2 is SVGAGI in the germline V gene (reference sequence). V was shortened by 6 bases and J by 0 bases, with 18 bases between the two germline ends. The CDR3 sequence is 17 residues long. DNA of the CDR3: TGTGCCAGCAGCCCCCCCCGCGGGGACCGTAGCAATCAGCCCCAGCATTTT. It translates to CASSPPRGDRSNQPQHF.

The sample holds a few counts of this clonotype. The chain has TRBV20-1 and TRBJ1-2; D gene uncertain. CDR3 length: 11 residues. Germline V lookup: CDR1 DFQATT, CDR2 SNEGSKA (reference sequence). Trimming cost V 5 bases and J 5 bases, with 9 bases left between them. CDR3 nucleotides: TGCAGTGCTCAAGGATGGTATGGCTACACCTTC. It yields the protein CSAQGWYGYTF.

J is TRBJ2-1 and V is TRBV7-9, with no clear D. Trimming pared 1 base from V and 4 bases from J, leaving 11 bases between. The CDR3 runs to 15 residues. Germline CDR1 is SEHNR and CDR2 is FQNEAQ (reference sequence). CDR3 residues: CASSLGDGSYNEQFF. The DNA of the CDR3 is TGTGCCAGCAGCTTAGGGGATGGCTCGTACAATGAGCAGTTCTTC. Together with reference TRBV7-9 and TRBJ2-1, the CDR3 gives the full variable domain: DTGVSQNPRHKITKRGQNVTFRCDPISEHNRLYWYRQTLGQGPEFLTYFQNEAQLEKSRLLSDRFSAERPKGSFSTLEIQRTEQGDSAMYLCASSLGDGSYNEQFFGPGTRLTVL.

Comment on this clonotype: The junction departs from the called germline gene at one end, perhaps through a read error. The chain couples TRBV27 to TRBJ2-3; tentative D call: TRBD2 (5 bases). The germline CDR1 and CDR2 sequences are MNHEY and SMNVEV (reference sequence). The CDR3 extends over 14 amino acids. The CDR3 reads CTSRIAQYTDTQYF. Written as DNA, the CDR3 is TGTACCAGCAGGATAGCGCAATACACAGATACGCAGTATTTT.

The chain employs TRBV5-6 and TRBJ1-5, with 9 bases that match TRBD1. CDR3 size: 15 residues. After removal of 5 bases from V and 4 bases from J, the junction contained 7 bases not matched to a gene. Germline V gene data show CDR1 as SGHDT and CDR2 as YYEEEE. CDR3 region: CASSYGTGLNQPQHF. CDR3 coding DNA: TGTGCCAGCAGTTACGGGACAGGGCTTAATCAGCCCCAGCATTTT. The complete variable domain, with remaining parts taken from reference TRBV5-6 and TRBJ1-5, reads DAGVTQSPTHLIKTRGQQVTLRCSPKSGHDTVSWYQQALGQGPQFIFQYYEEEERQRGNFPDRFSGHQFPNYSSELNVNALLLGDSALYLCASSYGTGLNQPQHFGDGTRLSIL.

This clonotype was seen only a few times. V gene TRBV20-1 combines with J gene TRBJ2-7; perhaps TRBD1 as D (6 bases). The CDR3 runs to 17 residues. V was trimmed by 6 bases and J by 0 bases, leaving 24 bases between them. CDR1 and CDR2 from the germline V gene are DFQATT and SNEGSKA (reference sequence). CDR3 amino acids: CSAPIGGRLTGSYEQYF. CDR3 bases: TGCAGTGCACCAATAGGGGGACGATTAACCGGCTCCTACGAGCAGTACTTC.

This clonotype has ten or more counts. The CDR3 nucleotides read TGTGCCAGCACCTTTTTGGGGGGATATGGCTACACCTTC. Its translation is CASTFLGGYGYTF. The chain uses TRBV12-3 or TRBV12-4 and TRBJ1-2; possibly TRBD1 for D (5 bases). The germline V and J ends were trimmed by 7 bases and 5 bases, with 14 bases remaining between them. CDR3 length: 13 residues.

V is TRBV12-3 or TRBV12-4 and J is TRBJ1-6; D unclear. V gave up 3 bases and J gave up 10 bases, with 7 bases separating them. The CDR3 has 12 residues. The CDR3 nucleotides read TGTGCCAGCAGTTTTGACCGGTCACCCCTCCACTTT. Protein: CASSFDRSPLHF.

Comment on this clonotype: With a much larger clone just one base away, this may be a read error. This chain joins TRBV20-1 and TRBJ2-3; D is ambiguous. V was shortened by 5 bases and J by 5 bases, with 11 bases between the two germline ends. The CDR3 loop spans 12 amino acids. Germline CDR1 and CDR2: DFQATT and SNEGSKA (reference sequence). The CDR3: CSAPQSIDTQYF. CDR3 nucleotides: TGCAGTGCTCCCCAGTCCATAGATACGCAGTATTTT.

V is TRBV5-1 and J is TRBJ2-5; 9 bases are shared with TRBD1. Per germline, CDR1 SGHRS and CDR2 YFSETQ. CDR3 length: 15 amino acids. The V segment lost 4 bases and the J segment 4 bases; nucleotides outside the gene matches: 8. CDR3 protein: CASSPDRGGRETQYF. CDR3 coding DNA: TGCGCCAGCAGCCCGGACAGGGGTGGTCGAGAGACCCAGTACTTC.

Only one count was recorded for this clonotype. A clone one base away is much larger, so this may be a read error. The rearrangement uses TRBV12-3 or TRBV12-4 and TRBJ2-3, with a tentative D call TRBD2 (7 bases). CDR3 length: 18 residues. V dropped 6 bases and J dropped 5 bases, with 27 bases sitting between them. In DNA, the CDR3 is TGTGCCAGCAGCCCCCCGCAAGGCCGGCGGGGGCGTGGAGATACGCAGTATTTT. This encodes CASSPPQGRRGRGDTQYF.

Concerning this clonotype itself: A single base separates this from a much larger clone, so it may be a read error. The gene calls are TRBV7-2 and TRBJ1-1; D call uncertain. Germline V CDR1 and CDR2: SGHTA, FQGNSA. The CDR3 covers 15 residues. CDR3 loop: CAGSLGGPPGTEAFF. CDR3 DNA sequence: TGTGCCGGCAGCTTAGGAGGACCACCGGGCACTGAAGCTTTCTTT.

This clonotype was detected a few times. CDR3 region: CASSQDLGGPGELFF. CDR3 DNA sequence: TGTGCCAGCAGCCAAGATCTTGGGGGCCCCGGGGAGCTGTTTTTT. The chain links TRBV4-2 to TRBJ2-2; the D gene is possibly TRBD1 (6 bases). Germline V gene sequence: CDR1 LGHNA, CDR2 YNFKEQ. The CDR3 covers 15 residues. V lost 0 bases, J lost 6 bases, and 11 bases lay in between.

V usage is TRBV20-1 and J usage is TRBJ1-1; a possible D gene is TRBD1 (6 bases). The CDR3 extends over 13 amino acids. V gave up 6 bases and J gave up 0 bases, with 11 bases separating them. Germline V gene lookup returns CDR1 DFQATT and CDR2 SNEGSKA (reference sequence). CDR3 coding DNA: TGCAGTGCGCAGGGACAATTGAACACTGAAGCTTTCTTT. Its protein is CSAQGQLNTEAFF.

A note on this clonotype: This may arise from a read error, as a much more abundant clone is one base away. CDR3 amino acids: CASSPQGQSYNEQYF. DNA of the CDR3: TGCGCCAGCAGCCCACAGGGTCAGTCCTACAATGAGCAGTACTTC. This chain joins TRBV5-1 and TRBJ2-1; D is perhaps TRBD1 (6 bases). The J call may not be correct, given that the DNA end is closer to TRBJ2-7. From germline, CDR1 is SGHRS and CDR2 YFSETQ. The CDR3 covers 15 residues.

The V call is TRBV2, the J call TRBJ2-4, with D possibly called TRBD1 or TRBD2 (5 bases each). Trimming shortened V by 7 bases and J by 14 bases, and 18 bases separated the two germline ends. The CDR3 runs 12 residues. Germline CDR1 SNHLY, CDR2 FYNNEI. The chain's CDR3 is CASKSGEQGEYF. For the CDR3, the DNA is TGTGCCAGCAAATCCGGCGAGCAGGGAGAGTACTTC.

This clonotype was counted a few times. The chain uses TRBV12-3 or TRBV12-4 and TRBJ2-7; 11 positions match TRBD2. V shed 4 bases, J shed 3 bases, and the junction held 14 bases outside the gene matches. CDR3 size: 18 residues. Here the CDR3 DNA reads TGTGCCAGCAGTTCCAACCCGCTAGCGGGGGGAGGGTTCTACGAGCAGTACTTC. Its translation: CASSSNPLAGGGFYEQYF.

J is TRBJ2-1 and V is TRBV15, with 13 bases that match TRBD2. The CDR3 is 15 amino acids. Trimming at V came to 3 bases and at J to 12 bases, leaving 8 bases not matched to a gene. Germline CDR1 and CDR2: LNHNV and YYDKDF (reference sequence). In DNA form, the CDR3 reads TGTGCCACCAGCAGGGTACTAGCGGGGGGGCTGGGGCAGTTCTTC. It codes for CATSRVLAGGLGQFF.

This clonotype appeared a few times. The chain is built from TRBV25-1 and TRBJ1-4, with TRBD1 as a possible D gene (5 bases). V dropped 3 bases and J dropped 3 bases, with 8 bases sitting between them. The CDR3 spans 14 residues. Germline V gene lookup returns CDR1 MGHDK and CDR2 SYGVNS. As DNA, the CDR3 is TGTGCCAGCAGTGACGGGACGGCTAATGAAAAACTGTTTTTT. Translating it yields CASSDGTANEKLFF.

The chain uses TRBV7-2 and TRBJ2-4; 9 positions agree with TRBD1. The CDR3 is made up of 15 amino acids. With 1 base clipped from V and 8 bases from J, the junction kept 6 bases outside the gene matches. Germline-derived CDR1 and CDR2 are SGHTA and FQGNSA. The CDR3 DNA reads TGTGCCAGCAGCTTAGGGGACAGGGTAGTCGACATTCAGTACTTC. This gives the protein CASSLGDRVVDIQYF.

Of note for this clonotype: This may come from a read error, since a much larger clone is one base off. The CDR3 DNA is TGTGCCAGCAGCGCGGACAGGGGCTGGGACTATGGCTACACCTTC. It is translated as CASSADRGWDYGYTF. The chain has TRBV9 and TRBJ1-2; 9 bases are a match to TRBD1. The length of the CDR3 is 15 residues. The germline V gene has CDR1 SGDLS and CDR2 YYNGEE. The V gene end was trimmed by 3 bases and the J gene end by 3 bases; junction bases not matched to a gene: 6.